By frequency in the sample, the clone carrying this T cell receptor (beta chain) is medium-sized. What it binds is unknown. The germline CDR1 and CDR2 sequences are DFQATT and SNEGSKA (reference sequence). With 3 bases removed from V and 4 bases from J, the gap between germline ends came to 16 bases. This CDR3 is 15 amino acids long. The data are from a study of breast tumors, draining lymph nodes, adjacent tissues. Study results and limitations: Compared with lymph nodes, tumors were less diverse; compared with nontumor tissue, more. The data were judged consistent with most tumor T cells coming from lymph node and expanding in tumor. Data only fit, rather than demonstrated, lymph node origin of most tumor T cells.

TCRdb called the multiplex PCR reads again in MiXCR, with one record for every CDR3 protein. The profile shows under 20,000 distinct CDR3 sequences, 43% of them singletons. The origin of this receptor is a female donor with breast cancer. Some clones in this sample may be carry-over from other donors' samples. The sample comprised breast tumor tissue. This sequence joins TRBV20-1 and TRBJ1-5, with TRBD1 as a possible D gene (5 bases). In DNA, the CDR3 is TGCAGTGCTAGTCCCTCGGGACGGACAAATCAGCCCCAGCATTTT. It translates to CSASPSGRTNQPQHF.